A single T cell receptor (beta chain) is shown here with its context. How the authors handled the data: By means of reference gene primer amplification, nucleated cell counts were estimated. This table comes from immunoSEQ multiplex PCR, and its TCRdb copy is limited to in-frame clones, with some not included. V and J calls and clone size are as listed in that table; D and trimming were resolved from the DNA. The data show fewer than 110,000 clones, approximately 88% seen once. Trimming shortened V by 7 bases and J by 3 bases, and 12 bases separated the two germline ends. The CDR3 is 13 amino acids. Germline CDR1 reads SNHLY; CDR2 reads FYNNEI. This entry comes from a study of blood T cell repertoires in COVID-19. Study-wide background: COVID-19 samples, acute and convalescent, were from the United States, Italy and Spain. Sample material is recorded as cDNA or gDNA derived from T cells, B-cell-depleted T cells, or PBMCs.

J is TRBJ1-2 and V is TRBV2; D remains ambiguous. This TCR came from a woman aged 55-70 years with acute or convalescent COVID-19. Sequencing was done on a sample of peripheral blood. The CDR3 DNA is TGTGCCAGCACCTACGGGAATGACTATGGCTACACCTTC. It yields the protein CASTYGNDYGYTF.